This TCR beta chain came from a study of early T cells in non-severe SARS-CoV-2 infection. Whole-study context: Alpha and beta chains were unpaired, from unsorted whole-blood bulk RNA.

In its sample, this clonotype was seen a few times. Antigen specificity is unknown. Trimming shortened V by 0 bases and J by 5 bases, and 16 bases separated the two germline ends. The CDR3 runs 16 residues. Germline V lookup: CDR1 WSHSY, CDR2 SAAADI. Study-level points and caveats: Anti-spike CD8 specificities were favored by VDJdb matching, whose results missed private and CD4 specificities.

The protocol attached unique molecular identifiers to individual cDNA molecules. MiXCR, run by TCRdb on the 5' RACE reads, gives a single entry per CDR3 protein. Of 57,000 or so distinct CDR3 sequences in the sample, more than 10% were seen once. V gene TRBV10-2 combines with J gene TRBJ2-5, with D perhaps matching TRBD1 or TRBD2 (6 bases each). The input for sequencing was whole blood, taken at baseline. This receptor was identified in an adult who was a healthcare worker with PCR-confirmed SARS-CoV-2 infection or an uninfected control (not recorded which). The donor label of this sample is uncertain. CDR3 sequence reads: CASSESRRGALETQYF. CDR3 coding DNA: TGCGCCAGCAGTGAGTCGAGGAGGGGGGCCCTGGAGACCCAGTACTTC.